A few counts support the clone carrying this T cell receptor beta chain. The data belong to a study of identical twins. This CDR3 spans 15 amino acids. Germline CDR1 is ENHRY and CDR2 is SYGVKD. Trimming took 6 bases from V and 7 from J; bases not matched to a gene: 10. Using its own MiXCR run on the 5' RACE reads, TCRdb lists one record per CDR3 protein. The top ten clones hold about 2.1% of a sample with 250,000 to 350,000 distinct CDR3 sequences, around 8.8% of them seen once. These same data were also listed under a study on yellow fever vaccine responses in identical twins.

Sequenced input: memory (CD45RO+) T cells sorted from blood. This TCR derives from a woman aged 18-29 years in good health. V usage is TRBV10-3 and J usage is TRBJ1-3; 9 nucleotides align to TRBD1. CDR3 loop: CAISPGTGLRNTIYF. CDR3 coding DNA: TGTGCCATCAGCCCCGGGACAGGGTTAAGGAACACCATATATTTT.